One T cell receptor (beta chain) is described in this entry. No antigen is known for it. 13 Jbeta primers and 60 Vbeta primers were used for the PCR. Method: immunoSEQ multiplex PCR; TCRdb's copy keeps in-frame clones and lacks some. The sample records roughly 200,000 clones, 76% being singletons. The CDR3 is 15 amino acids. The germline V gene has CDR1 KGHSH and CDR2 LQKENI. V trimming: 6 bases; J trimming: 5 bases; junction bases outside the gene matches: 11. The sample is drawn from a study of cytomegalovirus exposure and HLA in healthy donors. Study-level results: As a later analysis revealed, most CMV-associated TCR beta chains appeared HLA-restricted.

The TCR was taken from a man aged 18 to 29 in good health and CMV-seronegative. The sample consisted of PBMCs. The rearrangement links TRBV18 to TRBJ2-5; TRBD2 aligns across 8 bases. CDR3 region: CASSAVGLGLETQYF. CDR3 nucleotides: TGTGCCAGCTCCGCTGTGGGACTAGGCCTGGAGACCCAGTACTTC.